This T cell receptor (beta chain) was recovered during a study of identical twins. The CDR3 spans 14 residues. Per germline, CDR1 MDHEN and CDR2 SYDVKM. Between the trimmed V and J ends, which lost 8 bases and 3 bases, there was a span of 13 bases. TCRdb reanalysed the 5' RACE reads using MiXCR and keeps one entry per CDR3 protein. The sample includes 1.5 million or so distinct CDR3 sequences, less than 40% of them seen just once. The chain is built from TRBV28 and TRBJ1-4; D uncertain. The sequence derives from a newborn girl in good health. Sequenced sample: cord blood. The CDR3 protein is CASGRLLANEKLFF. The CDR3 bases are TGTGCCAGCGGACGCCTGTTGGCTAATGAAAAACTGTTTTTT.